The clone carrying this T cell receptor beta chain was picked up a small number of times. These data originate in a study of blood T cell repertoires in COVID-19. Study context: COVID-19 samples from acute and convalescent phases originated in the United States, Italy and Spain. The cDNA or gDNA used as material had been derived from T cells, B-cell-depleted T cells, or PBMCs.

In the authors' workflow: Amplification with reference gene primers provided the estimates of nucleated cell counts. The repertoire was sequenced with immunoSEQ multiplex PCR; TCRdb's copy has only in-frame clones and lacks some. From that table come the V and J calls and clone size; the DNA was used to work out D and trimming. The sample has approximately 98,000 clones, 80% to 85% seen once. The CDR3 runs 15 residues. The germline V gene has CDR1 MNHEY and CDR2 SVGAGI. V shed 9 bases and J shed 2 bases, with 17 bases lying between them. The sequence was obtained from a man aged 55 to 70 with acute or convalescent COVID-19. The rearrangement uses TRBV6-5 and TRBJ2-1, with D perhaps matching TRBD2 (5 bases). The sample taken for sequencing was peripheral blood. The CDR3 reads CASGSAVSPYNEQFF. In DNA form, the CDR3 reads TGTGCCAGTGGATCAGCGGTTAGTCCCTACAATGAGCAGTTCTTC.